These 29 T cell receptor beta chains were all obtained from the same sample, sequenced in a study of vaccination effects on CD4 cells after COVID-19. Sequenced by immunoSEQ multiplex PCR; TCRdb stores in-frame clones only, minus some. The sample consists of over 25,000 clones, around 80% of them appearing once. These receptors are not linked to any known antigen. Before any sequencing was done, the ViraFEST assay used viral peptide pools to expand antigen-specific CD4+ T cells. After roughly ten days in culture, the CD4+ T cells were isolated. Participants received two doses of either the BNT162b2 or mRNA-1273 vaccine. The sequences come from CD4+ T cells from PBMCs cultured with SARS-CoV-2 spike peptides, collected after COVID-19 vaccination. These receptors originate from a human donor who received a COVID-19 vaccine. Some clones in this sample may be carry-over from other donors' samples.

The chain has TRBV23-1 and TRBJ2-1; TRBD1 might be the D (6 bases). Being an ORF, TRBV23-1 has a function that is uncertain. The V and J ends lost 6 bases and 7 bases respectively, with 10 bases between them. The CDR3 extends over 12 amino acids. The CDR3 DNA follows: TGCGCCAGCAGGCCAGGGGAAAATGAGCAGTTCTTC. Translating gives CASRPGENEQFF.

The CDR3 DNA sequence: TGTGCCAGCAGCTTGACGGGTTTCCGGCGGAGAGGGGAGCTGTTTTTT. Translated, it gives CASSLTGFRRRGELFF. The rearrangement uses TRBV5-6 and TRBJ2-2, with D hard to call. The CDR3 contains 16 residues. Germline CDR1 SGHDT, CDR2 YYEEEE. V lost 1 base, J lost 8 bases, and 18 bases lay in between.

The chain uses TRBV9 and TRBJ2-3, with D possibly TRBD1 on 5 matching bases. Germline CDR1 reads SGDLS; CDR2 reads YYNGEE. The CDR3 is made up of 15 amino acids. V was pared by 0 bases and J by 1 base, with 9 bases between. In DNA, the CDR3 is TGTGCCAGCAGCGTAGAAGGGGTTCGCACAGATACGCAGTATTTT. This sequence encodes CASSVEGVRTDTQYF. Full variable domain (rest looked up from reference TRBV9 and TRBJ2-3): DSGVTQTPKHLITATGQRVTLRCSPRSGDLSVYWYQQSLDQGLQFLIQYYNGEERAKGNILERFSAQQFPDLHSELNLSSLELGDSALYFCASSVEGVRTDTQYFGPGTRLTVL.

The chain employs TRBV7-8 and TRBJ2-5; 7 bases map to TRBD2. The CDR3 runs 17 residues. V lost 5 bases to trimming and J lost 0 bases; unmatched junction nucleotides: 12. Germline loops: CDR1 SGHVS, CDR2 FQNEAQ. The CDR3 nucleotides read TGTGCCAGCAGCGGAAGGGCCTTACTAGCGTACCAAGAGACCCAGTACTTC. Translated: CASSGRALLAYQETQYF.

The chain uses TRBV5-1 and TRBJ1-1; 11 positions agree with TRBD1. The ends lost 5 bases at V and 1 base at J; junction bases unmatched: 4. The CDR3 is made up of 15 amino acids. Germline-derived CDR1 and CDR2 are SGHRS and YFSETQ. This CDR3 reads CASRDRGLGNTEAFF. For the CDR3, the DNA is TGCGCCAGCAGGGACAGGGGGCTTGGGAACACTGAAGCTTTCTTT.

The chain couples TRBV5-6 to TRBJ1-6; D remains unclear. Germline CDR1 and CDR2: SGHDT and YYEEEE. V dropped 6 bases and J dropped 7 bases, with 14 bases sitting between them. This CDR3 contains 14 residues. CDR3 sequence: CASNHPPPNSPLHF. The DNA for the CDR3 is TGTGCCAGCAACCACCCCCCCCCAAATTCACCCCTCCACTTT.

The V gene is TRBV19, the J gene TRBJ2-5; D might be TRBD2 (6 bases). The germline V and J ends were trimmed by 4 bases and 2 bases, with 11 bases remaining between them. CDR1 is LNHDA and CDR2 is SQIVND in the germline V gene (reference sequence). This CDR3 has 14 residues. CDR3 DNA: TGTGCCAGTAGTAACGGTCTAGCGCAAGAGACCCAGTACTTC. This sequence encodes CASSNGLAQETQYF.

The V and J genes are TRBV18 and TRBJ2-3; D uncertain. Germline V gene data show CDR1 as KGHSH and CDR2 as LQKENI. Trimming cost V 2 bases and J 6 bases, with 18 bases left between them. The CDR3 is 16 residues long. CDR3 DNA: TGTGCCAGCTCACCAGTCTGGAATTCGAGTCCGGATACGCAGTATTTT. Its translation: CASSPVWNSSPDTQYF. Filled out from reference TRBV18 and TRBJ2-3, the complete variable domain reads NAGVMQNPRHLVRRRGQEARLRCSPMKGHSHVYWYRQLPEEGLKFMVYLQKENIIDESGMPKERFSAEFPKEGPSILRIQQVVRGDSAAYFCASSPVWNSSPDTQYFGPGTRLTVL.

The genes are TRBV10-2 and TRBJ2-1, with 15 bases matching TRBD2. Germline loops: CDR1 WSHSY, CDR2 SAAADI. Trimming took 7 bases from V and 4 from J; bases not matched to a gene: 11. The CDR3 is 18 amino acids. DNA of the CDR3: TGCGCCAGCACCCAAGGACTAGCGGGGGGGCCGAGGTACAATGAGCAGTTCTTC. It codes for CASTQGLAGGPRYNEQFF.

V is TRBV2 and J is TRBJ1-3; D is perhaps TRBD1 (5 bases). The CDR3 is 15 residues long. Germline V lookup: CDR1 SNHLY, CDR2 FYNNEI. V lost 2 bases and J lost 4, with 12 bases in between. In DNA form, the CDR3 reads TGTGCCAGCAGTGAACGCAGGGTACGCGGAAACACCATATATTTT. Translation gives CASSERRVRGNTIYF. Drawing the rest from reference TRBV2 and TRBJ1-3, the complete variable domain is EPEVTQTPSHQVTQMGQEVILRCVPISNHLYFYWYRQILGQKVEFLVSFYNNEISEKSEIFDDQFSVERPDGSNFTLKIRSTKLEDSAMYFCASSERRVRGNTIYFGEGSWLTVV.

V usage is TRBV19 and J usage is TRBJ1-4, with D possibly being TRBD1 (5 bases). Trimming took off 7 bases at V and 3 bases at J, with 9 bases between the two ends. The CDR3 has 13 amino acids. The germline CDR1 and CDR2 sequences are LNHDA and SQIVND (reference sequence). CDR3 loop: CASKRGANEKLFF. The CDR3 nucleotides are TGTGCCAGTAAGAGGGGAGCTAATGAAAAACTGTTTTTT.

The chain employs TRBV27 and TRBJ2-5, with D perhaps being TRBD1 or TRBD2 (5 bases each). Germline V lookup: CDR1 MNHEY, CDR2 SMNVEV (reference sequence). This CDR3 has 13 amino acids. V shed 6 bases and J shed 7 bases, with 15 bases lying between them. CDR3 sequence reads: CASSLGTGRTQYF. CDR3 bases: TGTGCCAGCAGCCTTGGGACGGGCAGGACCCAGTACTTC.

CDR3 protein: CASSLGGAGSGNTIYF. The DNA of the CDR3 is TGCGCCAGCAGCTTGGGAGGGGCAGGGTCTGGAAACACCATATATTTT. The J gene is TRBJ1-3, the V gene TRBV5-1; maybe TRBD1 (5 bases). Germline loops: CDR1 SGHRS, CDR2 YFSETQ. Trimming removed 0 bases at V and 1 base at J, with 11 bases between. The CDR3 totals 16 residues.

The chain employs TRBV10-3 and TRBJ2-3; no reliable D call. V was trimmed by 7 bases and J by 0 bases, leaving 5 bases between them. The germline V gene has CDR1 ENHRY and CDR2 SYGVKD. CDR3 length equals 12 residues. CDR3 bases: TGTGCCATCAACCACAGCACAGATACGCAGTATTTT. Its protein is CAINHSTDTQYF.

By sample fraction, this clone is medium-sized (0.01 to 0.1%). The chain recombines TRBV12-3 or TRBV12-4 with TRBJ1-1; D gene uncertain. The CDR3 consists of 13 residues. V was pared by 6 bases and J by 5 bases, with 13 bases between. CDR3 in DNA: TGTGCCAGCAGCTTAACCGAAGTGACTGAAGCTTTCTTT. It is translated as CASSLTEVTEAFF.

This clone was recorded only once. V is TRBV11-1 and J is TRBJ2-1, with D possibly matching TRBD2 (5 bases). In germline, CDR1 is SGHAT, CDR2 FQDESV (reference sequence). The CDR3 sequence is 15 residues long. Trimming took off 5 bases at V and 0 bases at J, with 11 bases between the two ends. DNA for the CDR3: TGTGCCAGCAGCCGAGGGAGACGCTCCTACAATGAGCAGTTCTTC. Protein product: CASSRGRRSYNEQFF.

The chain combines TRBV6-4 with TRBJ2-3; the D is unclear. The CDR3 has 14 residues. V dropped 3 bases and J dropped 2 bases, with 9 bases sitting between them. The germline V gene encodes CDR1 MRHNA and CDR2 SNTAGT. CDR3 residues: CASSENWNTDTQYF. The CDR3 region has the DNA TGTGCCAGCAGTGAAAACTGGAACACAGATACGCAGTATTTT.

The chain is built from TRBV5-1 and TRBJ1-5, with D tentatively TRBD1 (6 bases). Germline lookup yields CDR1 SGHRS and CDR2 YFSETQ. The CDR3 loop spans 15 amino acids. Deletions cut 0 bases from V and 4 bases from J, with 11 bases between. CDR3 amino acids: CASSLEGQQNQPQHF. In DNA, the CDR3 is TGCGCCAGCAGCTTGGAAGGACAGCAGAATCAGCCCCAGCATTTT.

This clone was detected once. The rearrangement links TRBV29-1 to TRBJ2-3, with 7 bases identical to TRBD1. Trimming took 6 bases from V and 5 from J; bases not matched to a gene: 8. Looked up from germline, CDR1 is SQVTM and CDR2 is ANQGSEA. The CDR3 length is 13 residues. The CDR3 here is CSVRDSAGDTQYF. The CDR3 bases are TGCAGCGTCCGGGACAGTGCGGGAGATACGCAGTATTTT.

The count of this clone is one. The chain links TRBV7-9 to TRBJ2-5, with D tentatively TRBD2 (5 bases). Trimming left V 8 bases short and J 2 bases short, with 15 bases between. Germline loops: CDR1 SEHNR, CDR2 FQNEAQ (reference sequence). The CDR3 sequence is 14 residues long. CDR3 residues: CASGLYADQETQYF. The CDR3 DNA is TGTGCCAGCGGACTCTACGCCGATCAAGAGACCCAGTACTTC.

The chain combines TRBV7-3 with TRBJ2-3; 15 bases are shared with TRBD2. Germline-derived CDR1 and CDR2 are SGHTA and FQGTGA. After removal of 5 bases from V and 4 bases from J, the junction contained 4 bases not matched to a gene. The CDR3 loop spans 16 amino acids. CDR3: CASSEGLAGGSDTQYF. CDR3 sequence (DNA): TGTGCCAGCAGCGAGGGACTAGCGGGGGGTTCAGATACGCAGTATTTT.

Concerning this clone: This CDR3 is also generated by other DNA sequences in the sample. The J gene is TRBJ1-5, the V gene TRBV27; a weak D match, TRBD1 (5 bases). The CDR3 totals 13 residues. Trimming cost V 0 bases and J 7 bases, with 7 bases left between them. From germline, CDR1 is MNHEY and CDR2 SMNVEV (reference sequence). For the CDR3, the DNA is TGTGCCAGCAGTTTATCGGGACGCCAGCCCCAGCATTTT. It yields the protein CASSLSGRQPQHF.

The chain couples TRBV2 to TRBJ2-5, with 10 positions matching TRBD2. The junction had 6 bases not matched to a gene; V was cut back by 6 bases and J by 5 bases. Germline values: CDR1 SNHLY, CDR2 FYNNEI. CDR3 length: 14 residues. The CDR3 DNA is TGTGCCAGCAGCCAATCGGGACTAGCGGAGACCCAGTACTTC. As protein: CASSQSGLAETQYF.

The chain employs TRBV25-1 and TRBJ1-3; D is possibly TRBD1 (6 bases). The V end was cut by 0 bases, the J end by 2 bases, with 8 bases between. Germline-derived CDR1 and CDR2 are MGHDK and SYGVNS. The CDR3 extends over 15 amino acids. CDR3 DNA sequence: TGTGCCAGCAGTGAATACTCAGGGGCTGGAAACACCATATATTTT. Amino acids: CASSEYSGAGNTIYF. Full variable domain (missing parts from reference TRBV25-1 and TRBJ1-3): EADIYQTPRYLVIGTGKKITLECSQTMGHDKMYWYQQDPGMELHLIHYSYGVNSTEKGDLSSESTVSRIRTEHFPLTLESARPSHTSQYLCASSEYSGAGNTIYFGEGSWLTVV.

The chain has TRBV2 and TRBJ1-1; unclear D gene. Germline CDR1 and CDR2: SNHLY and FYNNEI. Trimming cost V 1 base and J 1 base, with 4 bases left between them. This CDR3 region has 13 residues. CDR3 nucleotides: TGTGCCAGCAGTGAAGAATCGAACACTGAAGCTTTCTTT. As protein: CASSEESNTEAFF.

The rearrangement uses TRBV21-1 and TRBJ1-1. TRBV21-1 is a recognized pseudogene. This CDR3 region has 15 residues. CDR3 amino acids: CASSNRGRGYTEAFF. The CDR3, as DNA: TGTGCCAGCAGCAACAGGGGACGGGGGTACACTGAAGCTTTCTTT.

The chain joins TRBV6-5 to TRBJ2-5; 7 bases align to TRBD1. CDR3 length equals 15 residues. Germline V gene data show CDR1 as MNHEY and CDR2 as SVGAGI. The V segment lost 2 bases and the J segment 2 bases; nucleotides outside the gene matches: 5. The DNA of the CDR3 is TGTGCCAGCAGTTACCGAGGGACAGCACAAGAGACCCAGTACTTC. It codes for CASSYRGTAQETQYF.

V and J are TRBV30 and TRBJ1-2, with 10 bases fitting TRBD1. The J segment lost 4 bases and the V segment lost 2 bases, leaving 7 bases of the junction unmatched. In germline, CDR1 is GTSNPN, CDR2 SVGIG (reference sequence). This CDR3 contains 15 residues. The CDR3 DNA follows: TGTGCCTGGAGTCCCACCGGGACAGGGGTCTATGGCTACACCTTC. Translating gives CAWSPTGTGVYGYTF.

The chain combines TRBV3-1 (or the pseudogene TRBV3-2) with TRBJ2-7, with a weak D call TRBD2 (7 bases). The CDR3 is 13 amino acids. Germline CDR1 reads LGHDT; CDR2 reads YNNKEL (reference sequence). V lost 4 bases and J lost 6, with 13 bases in between. The CDR3 sequence: CASSPPGGREQYV. For the CDR3, the DNA is TGTGCCAGCAGCCCACCGGGGGGCCGCGAGCAGTACGTC.